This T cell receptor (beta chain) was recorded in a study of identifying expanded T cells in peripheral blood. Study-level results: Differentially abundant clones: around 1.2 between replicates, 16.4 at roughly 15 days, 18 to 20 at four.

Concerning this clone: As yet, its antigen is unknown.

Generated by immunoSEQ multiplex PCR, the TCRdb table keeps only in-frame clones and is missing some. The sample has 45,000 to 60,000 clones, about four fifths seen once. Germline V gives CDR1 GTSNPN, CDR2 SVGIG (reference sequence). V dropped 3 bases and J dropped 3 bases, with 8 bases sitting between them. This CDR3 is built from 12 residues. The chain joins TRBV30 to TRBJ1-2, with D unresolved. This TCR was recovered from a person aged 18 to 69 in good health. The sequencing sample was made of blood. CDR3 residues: CAWRERDYGYTF. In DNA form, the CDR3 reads TGTGCCTGGAGGGAAAGAGACTATGGCTACACCTTC.